Each of the 5 T cell receptor beta chains below was sequenced from the same sample in a study of cytomegalovirus exposure and HLA in healthy donors. 60 Vbeta and 13 Jbeta primers were used in PCR. Profiled with immunoSEQ multiplex PCR; TCRdb holds only in-frame clones, not every one. The sample has about 170,000 clones, approximately 75% seen once. Sequenced: PBMCs. The receptor source for this set is a girl under 18 in good health and CMV-seronegative.

In this sample, this clone turned up once. The rearrangement uses TRBV2 and TRBJ2-7; TRBD2 might be the D (6 bases). Trimming cost V 1 base and J 6 bases, with 13 bases left between them. Germline CDR1 and CDR2: SNHLY and FYNNEI. This CDR3 is 14 amino acids long. This CDR3 reads CASSEELRGSEQYF. In DNA, the CDR3 is TGTGCCAGCAGTGAAGAACTTCGGGGGAGCGAGCAGTACTTC.

The rearrangement joins TRBV10-3 to TRBJ1-1, with TRBD1 as a possible D gene (6 bases). V was shortened by 4 bases and J by 1 base, with 10 bases between the two germline ends. Germline V gene lookup returns CDR1 ENHRY and CDR2 SYGVKD. The CDR3 covers 14 residues. The CDR3 protein is CAISGEGENTEAFF. Written as DNA, the CDR3 is TGTGCCATCAGTGGAGAGGGGGAGAACACTGAAGCTTTCTTT.

The V and J genes are TRBV19 and TRBJ1-2, with 7 positions matching TRBD1. V trimming: 4 bases; J trimming: 8 bases; junction bases outside the gene matches: 13. This CDR3 is built from 15 residues. Looked up from germline, CDR1 is LNHDA and CDR2 is SQIVND (reference sequence). CDR3 in amino acids: CASSTLGDTGEGYTF. CDR3 nucleotides: TGTGCCAGTAGTACCCTCGGGGATACAGGGGAAGGCTACACCTTC.

V gene TRBV19 combines with J gene TRBJ1-5; 7 bases align to TRBD1. Per germline, CDR1 LNHDA and CDR2 SQIVND (reference sequence). Trimming at V came to 11 bases and at J to 3 bases, leaving 7 bases not matched to a gene. This CDR3 contains 13 residues. The CDR3 nucleotides are TGTGCCTCCGCGACAGGGCCCAATCAGCCCCAGCATTTT. Residues: CASATGPNQPQHF. Using reference TRBV19 and TRBJ1-5 for the parts outside the CDR3, the full variable domain is DGGITQSPKYLFRKEGQNVTLSCEQNLNHDAMYWYRQDPGQGLRLIYYSQIVNDFQKGDIAEGYSVSREKKESFPLTVTSAQKNPTAFYLCASATGPNQPQHFGDGTRLSIL.

The chain recombines TRBV4-1 with TRBJ1-2; D is ambiguous. Between the trimmed V and J ends, which lost 2 bases and 4 bases, there was a span of 14 bases. CDR3 size: 15 residues. Germline V gene data show CDR1 as MGHRA and CDR2 as YSYEKL. In DNA, the CDR3 is TGCGCCAGCAGCCAATTGACCACGGGAAGCTATGGCTACACCTTC. Translation: CASSQLTTGSYGYTF.